One and the same sample provided the 8 T cell receptor beta chains below, sequenced in a study of shared clonotypes between healthy human individuals. Using immunoSEQ multiplex PCR, the repertoire was profiled, and TCRdb retains in-frame clones only, with some absent. This sample has 300,000 to 400,000 clones, with around 72% found just once. The sequenced sample consisted of memory CD4+ T cells sorted from blood. Subset noted: CD45RA-negative fraction. These receptors were obtained from a man aged 25 to 40 in good health.

The rearrangement joins TRBV4-1 to TRBJ1-2, with 8 bases identical to TRBD1. V lost 0 bases to trimming and J lost 5 bases; unmatched junction nucleotides: 11. Germline-derived CDR1 and CDR2 are MGHRA and YSYEKL. The CDR3 extends over 17 amino acids. The CDR3 DNA sequence: TGCGCCAGCAGCCAAGAGTCCGTAAGGACAGGGAGATATGGCTACACCTTC. As protein: CASSQESVRTGRYGYTF.

This chain links TRBV6-4 with TRBJ1-2; 8 bases are a match to TRBD1. Germline V gives CDR1 MRHNA, CDR2 SNTAGT. The CDR3 extends over 15 amino acids. V was pared by 0 bases and J by 0 bases, with 0 bases of the junction left unmatched. CDR3 in amino acids: CASSDSGQANYGYTF. Here the CDR3 DNA reads TGTGCCAGCAGTGACTCGGGACAGGCTAACTATGGCTACACCTTC.

The chain employs TRBV28 and TRBJ1-1; tentative D call: TRBD1 (5 bases). V was pared by 3 bases and J by 10 bases, with 9 bases between. The V gene's germline CDR1 is MDHEN and CDR2 SYDVKM. The CDR3 extends over 11 amino acids. The CDR3 here is CASSFVGGAFF. In nucleotides, the CDR3 is TGTGCCAGCAGTTTTGTCGGGGGAGCTTTCTTT.

The table lists this clone with a count of one. The chain carries TRBV5-4 and TRBJ2-3, with 14 positions matching TRBD2. V dropped 3 bases and J dropped 3; count of bases not matched to a gene: 6. The CDR3 length is 17 residues. CDR1 is SGHNT and CDR2 is YYREEE in the germline V gene (reference sequence). DNA for the CDR3: TGTGCCAGCAGCTCGACTAGCGGGAGGGCCAGGACAGATACGCAGTATTTT. It is translated as CASSSTSGRARTDTQYF.

The gene calls are TRBV7-3 and TRBJ2-3; 7 positions match TRBD2. The CDR3 length is 20 residues. V was clipped by 1 base and J by 3 bases; unmatched bases: 19. CDR1 is SGHTA and CDR2 is FQGTGA in the germline V gene. The CDR3 nucleotides read TGTGCCAGCAGCTTAAGGCCCCCGACGGGTAGGGAGCGGGGTACAGATACGCAGTATTTT. Protein product: CASSLRPPTGRERGTDTQYF. Looking up the rest from reference TRBV7-3 and TRBJ2-3 gives the full variable domain: GAGVSQTPSNKVTEKGKYVELRCDPISGHTALYWYRQSLGQGPEFLIYFQGTGAADDSGLPNDRFFAVRPEGSVSTLKIQRTERGDSAVYLCASSLRPPTGRERGTDTQYFGPGTRLTVL.

This clone was recorded a few times. This rearrangement joins TRBV29-1 to TRBJ1-4, with a possible D match to TRBD1 (6 bases). This CDR3 comprises 13 residues. Germline CDR1 SQVTM, CDR2 ANQGSEA. V lost 1 base, J lost 8 bases, and 11 bases lay in between. The CDR3 protein is CSVEAGVGEKLFF. In DNA form, the CDR3 reads TGCAGCGTTGAAGCAGGGGTAGGGGAAAAACTGTTTTTT.

The chain uses TRBV25-1 and TRBJ2-3; unclear D gene. The length of the CDR3 is 14 residues. CDR1 and CDR2 from the germline V gene are MGHDK and SYGVNS. Trimming took 0 bases from V and 1 from J, leaving 5 bases between them. CDR3 protein: CASSEYRGTDTQYF. CDR3 coding DNA: TGTGCCAGCAGTGAATACCGGGGCACAGATACGCAGTATTTT.

The chain combines TRBV7-9 with TRBJ2-5, with unresolved D. Germline CDR1 SEHNR, CDR2 FQNEAQ (reference sequence). This CDR3 region has 13 residues. V shed 3 bases and J shed 3 bases, with 8 bases lying between them. CDR3 protein: CASSFDPKETQYF. The CDR3 bases are TGTGCCAGCAGCTTTGACCCAAAAGAGACCCAGTACTTC.